This TCR beta chain was captured in a study of graft-versus-host responses after intestinal transplantation. On the study more broadly: Induction with anti-thymocyte globulin, then tacrolimus and steroids for around three years, was given to all recipients.

The CDR3 is 14 residues long. V was pared by 4 bases and J by 2 bases, with 12 bases between. This clone is a singleton in its sample. The table came from immunoSEQ multiplex PCR; TCRdb's copy has only in-frame clones and leaves some out. The data contain 9,000 to 13,000 clones, almost 95% of them singletons. The V call is TRBV23-1, the J call TRBJ2-7; a weak D match, TRBD1 (6 bases). TRBV23-1 is identified as an open reading frame with a role that is uncertain. This specimen consisted of PBMCs, obtained more than 40 days after intestinal transplantation. The clonotype comes from a human patient who received an intestinal transplant, so some T cells may come from the graft donor. The CDR3 DNA follows: TGCGCCAGCAGTCGGGCAGGGGCCCCCTACGAGCAGTACTTC. Amino acid sequence: CASSRAGAPYEQYF.